These 10 T cell receptor beta chains came from one sample sequenced in a study of siplizumab effects on memory and regulatory T cells. Sequencing was performed with immunoSEQ multiplex PCR; in TCRdb, only in-frame clones are kept and a portion is missing. Of around 100,000 clones in the sample, approximately 92% were seen once. The sample was CD4+ T cells sorted from blood. These receptors all come from a human donor in good health.

The chain uses TRBV4-1 and TRBJ1-1; TRBD1 is a possible D gene (5 bases). The CDR3 has 14 amino acids. V lost 4 bases and J lost 5, with 14 bases in between. Germline V lookup: CDR1 MGHRA, CDR2 YSYEKL. CDR3 nucleotides: TGCGCCAGCAGCCGGGGACCTTTAGAGACTGAAGCTTTCTTT. Residues: CASSRGPLETEAFF.

The V gene is TRBV7-3, the J gene TRBJ2-5; TRBD2 matches 9 bases. CDR3 length: 16 residues. Germline V CDR1 and CDR2: SGHTA, FQGTGA. Unmatched junction bases numbered 12, after V lost 5 bases and J lost 5 bases. DNA for the CDR3: TGTGCCAGCAGCCCCGGGCGGGGGGGAATGGTGGAGACCCAGTACTTC. Translation gives CASSPGRGGMVETQYF.

The chain uses TRBV4-1 and TRBJ2-7; D is uncertain. V was cut by 3 bases and J by 5 bases, with 14 bases left in between. This CDR3 is built from 14 residues. CDR1 is MGHRA, CDR2 YSYEKL, per germline. CDR3 nucleotides: TGCGCCAGCAGCCATAACGTCCCAGGCCACGAGCAGTACTTC. Encoded protein: CASSHNVPGHEQYF.

The chain uses TRBV28 and TRBJ2-1, with 7 bases aligning to TRBD1. The CDR3 consists of 16 residues. CDR1 MDHEN and CDR2 SYDVKM come from the germline V gene. Trimming at V came to 8 bases and at J to 4 bases, leaving 14 bases not matched to a gene. CDR3 region: CASVSTGSVIYNEQFF. CDR3 DNA: TGTGCCAGCGTCTCGACAGGGAGCGTGATATACAATGAGCAGTTCTTC. The complete variable domain, with remaining parts taken from reference TRBV28 and TRBJ2-1, reads DVKVTQSSRYLVKRTGEKVFLECVQDMDHENMFWYRQDPGLGLRLIYFSYDVKMKEKGDIPEGYSVSREKKERFSLILESASTNQTSMYLCASVSTGSVIYNEQFFGPGTRLTVL.

The chain uses TRBV7-2 and TRBJ1-1; D not resolved. V lost 1 base and J 1 base, leaving 13 bases between the germline ends. CDR1 and CDR2 (germline): SGHTA, FQGNSA. This CDR3 has 16 amino acids. Here the CDR3 DNA reads TGTGCCAGCAGCTTAGTTGGTTTGGCCGGGAACACTGAAGCTTTCTTT. It yields the protein CASSLVGLAGNTEAFF.

This clone occurred once. The genes are TRBV7-8 and TRBJ2-7, with D possibly matching TRBD1 (5 bases). The CDR3 spans 13 residues. Germline-derived CDR1 and CDR2 are SGHVS and FQNEAQ. V shed 0 bases and J shed 6 bases, with 9 bases lying between them. Written as DNA, the CDR3 is TGTGCCAGCAGCTTAGCTGGGGCCCGCGAGCAGTACTTC. This encodes CASSLAGAREQYF.

This clone is a singleton in its sample. The chain carries TRBV18 and TRBJ1-2; D is ambiguous. The ends were cut back, 6 bases at V and 8 bases at J, with 7 bases in the middle. The germline CDR1 and CDR2 sequences are KGHSH and LQKENI. CDR3 length equals 10 residues. CDR3 sequence reads: CASSGDGYTF. CDR3 DNA sequence: TGTGCCAGCTCGGGTGACGGCTACACCTTC.

This clone came up once. The genes are TRBV23-1 and TRBJ2-5; the D gene is possibly TRBD2 (5 bases). TRBV23-1 is an ORF, with its function uncertain. The ends were cut back, 10 bases at V and 1 base at J, with 13 bases in the middle. This CDR3 has 13 residues. CDR3 DNA sequence: TGCGCCACCATCTCCGGGATCCAAGAGACCCAGTACTTC. Encoded protein: CATISGIQETQYF.

The V gene is TRBV18, the J gene TRBJ1-2; perhaps TRBD1 as D (5 bases). CDR3 length: 14 residues. Germline CDR1 is KGHSH and CDR2 is LQKENI. Deletions cut 0 bases from V and 6 bases from J, with 11 bases between. In DNA form, the CDR3 reads TGTGCCAGCTCACCACCCGGGCAGGGTGATGGCTACACCTTC. Translating it yields CASSPPGQGDGYTF.

The chain recombines TRBV6-1 with TRBJ2-2; TRBD2 agrees at 7 bases. V shed 4 bases and J 4 bases; nucleotides not matched to a gene: 6. Germline V gene sequence: CDR1 MNHNS, CDR2 SASEGT. This CDR3 region has 15 residues. CDR3 sequence: CASSVSGVPTGELFF. The DNA of the CDR3 is TGTGCCAGCAGTGTCAGCGGGGTCCCCACCGGGGAGCTGTTTTTT.